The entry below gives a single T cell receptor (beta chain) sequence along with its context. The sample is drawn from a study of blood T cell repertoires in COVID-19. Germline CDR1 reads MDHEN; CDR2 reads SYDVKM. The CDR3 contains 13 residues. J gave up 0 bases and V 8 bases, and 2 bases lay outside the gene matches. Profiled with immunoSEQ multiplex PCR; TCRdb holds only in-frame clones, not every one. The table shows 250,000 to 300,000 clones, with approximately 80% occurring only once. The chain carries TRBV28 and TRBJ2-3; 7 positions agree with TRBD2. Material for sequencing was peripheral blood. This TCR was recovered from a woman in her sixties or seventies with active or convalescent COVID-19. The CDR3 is CASAGESTDTQYF. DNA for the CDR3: TGTGCCAGCGCGGGGGAGAGCACAGATACGCAGTATTTT.